This T cell receptor (beta chain) comes out of a study of human T cells and chemical hapten exposure. The library gave individual cDNA molecules unique molecular identifiers. TCRdb re-analysed the reads in MiXCR, keeping a single row per CDR3 protein. The data contain 2,500 to 4,000 distinct CDR3 sequences, over 45% of them seen just once; the ten biggest clones take up about a tenth. Total RNA was isolated from unfractionated whole blood. V lost 4 bases and J 3 bases, leaving 13 bases between the germline ends. CDR3 length: 14 amino acids. Germline V gene sequence: CDR1 WSHSY, CDR2 SAAADI. Sequenced material: whole blood. This chain uses TRBV10-2 with TRBJ2-7; maybe TRBD1 (6 bases). This TCR derives from a human donor who had alopecia or was a healthy volunteer (not recorded which). Some clones in this sample may be carry-over from other donors' samples. This table probably holds off-target reads from a library built for another chain. CDR3: CASSGWDTNYEQYF. The CDR3 bases are TGCGCCAGCAGTGGATGGGACACCAACTACGAGCAGTACTTC.